The 9 T cell receptor beta chains below were found in one sample sequenced in a study of T-cell reconstitution after alpha-beta-depleted transplantation in children. A TCRbeta library incorporating unique molecular identifiers was prepared. TCRdb analysed the PCR reads with MiXCR anew, one entry per CDR3 protein. This table has 780,000 or so distinct CDR3 sequences, 16% appearing once. The source material was PBMCs, mostly from graft donor cells, sampled 360 days after TCRalphabeta/CD19-depleted stem cell transplant. These receptor sequences come from a male patient younger than 18 who had a stem cell transplant for acute lymphoblastic leukemia, so the T cells may come from the graft donor.

The table lists this clonotype with a few counts. The chain carries TRBV9 and TRBJ1-2; TRBD1 matches at 9 bases. Germline loops: CDR1 SGDLS, CDR2 YYNGEE. V lost 3 bases, J lost 5 bases, and 14 bases stayed unmatched. The CDR3 totals 17 residues. The DNA for the CDR3 is TGTGCCAGCAGCGGACAAGGGGGGACAGGGACAGGGTATGGCTACACCTTC. Translation: CASSGQGGTGTGYGYTF. Supplemented by reference TRBV9 and TRBJ1-2, the full variable domain reads DSGVTQTPKHLITATGQRVTLRCSPRSGDLSVYWYQQSLDQGLQFLIQYYNGEERAKGNILERFSAQQFPDLHSELNLSSLELGDSALYFCASSGQGGTGTGYGYTFGSGTRLTVV.

The chain is built from TRBV11-2 and TRBJ1-1; D is unclear. The CDR3 spans 16 residues. Germline CDR1 and CDR2: SGHAT and FQNNGV. With 1 base removed from V and 0 bases from J, the gap between germline ends came to 12 bases. The CDR3 loop is CASSLASSAMNTEAFF. DNA for the CDR3: TGTGCCAGCAGCTTAGCGAGTTCTGCGATGAACACTGAAGCTTTCTTT.

This clonotype has a handful of counts. The chain joins TRBV19 to TRBJ1-1; 7 bases match TRBD1. CDR1 is LNHDA and CDR2 is SQIVND in the germline V gene (reference sequence). The V gene end was trimmed by 5 bases and the J gene end by 4 bases; junction bases not matched to a gene: 4. The CDR3 has 13 amino acids. The CDR3: CASSSTGSTEAFF. Written as DNA, the CDR3 is TGTGCCAGTAGTTCGACAGGGAGCACTGAAGCTTTCTTT.

This chain joins TRBV4-1 and TRBJ2-1; weak D call: TRBD2 (6 bases). There are 15 residues in the CDR3. The V gene's germline CDR1 is MGHRA and CDR2 YSYEKL. The V gene lost 2 bases and the J gene lost 1 base, with 9 bases spanning the gap. This CDR3 is CASSQIGGSYNEQFF. The CDR3 nucleotides read TGCGCCAGCAGCCAAATAGGAGGGTCCTACAATGAGCAGTTCTTC.

This chain uses TRBV29-1 with TRBJ2-7, with D unresolved. Trimming removed 2 bases from V and 3 bases from J, with 23 bases in between. Germline V lookup: CDR1 SQVTM, CDR2 ANQGSEA. The CDR3 runs to 17 residues. CDR3 sequence: CSVEYSSQPTSNYEQYF. CDR3 coding DNA: TGCAGCGTTGAATACAGCTCACAGCCTACCTCAAACTACGAGCAGTACTTC.

In this sample, this clonotype turned up a few times. CDR3 nucleotides: TGTGCCAGCAGAACCGGGACAGGGGGCATCTATGGCTACACCTTC. This encodes CASRTGTGGIYGYTF. The chain is built from TRBV12-3 or TRBV12-4 and TRBJ1-2; 12 nucleotides line up with TRBD1. There are 15 residues in the CDR3. V shed 6 bases and J 4 bases; nucleotides not matched to a gene: 6.

This clonotype was counted at least ten times. The chain employs TRBV6-2 or TRBV6-3 and TRBJ2-1; 8 positions match TRBD2. The length of the CDR3 is 15 residues. Per germline, CDR1 MNHEY and CDR2 SVGEGT. Trimming took 7 bases from V and 7 from J; bases not matched to a gene: 12. In DNA, the CDR3 is TGTGCCAGCATTTCCGGGACTAGTCCCCCGAATGAGCAGTTCTTC. Protein: CASISGTSPPNEQFF.

The rearrangement links TRBV5-1 to TRBJ2-1; weak D call: TRBD2 (5 bases). Trimming removed 2 bases at V and 9 bases at J, with 21 bases between. This CDR3 is built from 16 residues. CDR1 is SGHRS, CDR2 YFSETQ, per germline. The CDR3 DNA is TGCGCCAGCAGCTTTACCCCGAAGGGTCCCCGGGGTGAGCAGTTCTTC. It encodes CASSFTPKGPRGEQFF.

Only a few counts were recorded for this clonotype. V and J are TRBV4-1 and TRBJ2-4; 7 bases are a match to TRBD2. V gave up 3 bases and J gave up 0 bases; unmatched junction bases: 5. This CDR3 contains 16 residues. The germline V gene has CDR1 MGHRA and CDR2 YSYEKL. As DNA, the CDR3 is TGCGCCAGCAGCCAGCGGGGGAGTCTAGCCAAAAACATTCAGTACTTC. As protein: CASSQRGSLAKNIQYF.